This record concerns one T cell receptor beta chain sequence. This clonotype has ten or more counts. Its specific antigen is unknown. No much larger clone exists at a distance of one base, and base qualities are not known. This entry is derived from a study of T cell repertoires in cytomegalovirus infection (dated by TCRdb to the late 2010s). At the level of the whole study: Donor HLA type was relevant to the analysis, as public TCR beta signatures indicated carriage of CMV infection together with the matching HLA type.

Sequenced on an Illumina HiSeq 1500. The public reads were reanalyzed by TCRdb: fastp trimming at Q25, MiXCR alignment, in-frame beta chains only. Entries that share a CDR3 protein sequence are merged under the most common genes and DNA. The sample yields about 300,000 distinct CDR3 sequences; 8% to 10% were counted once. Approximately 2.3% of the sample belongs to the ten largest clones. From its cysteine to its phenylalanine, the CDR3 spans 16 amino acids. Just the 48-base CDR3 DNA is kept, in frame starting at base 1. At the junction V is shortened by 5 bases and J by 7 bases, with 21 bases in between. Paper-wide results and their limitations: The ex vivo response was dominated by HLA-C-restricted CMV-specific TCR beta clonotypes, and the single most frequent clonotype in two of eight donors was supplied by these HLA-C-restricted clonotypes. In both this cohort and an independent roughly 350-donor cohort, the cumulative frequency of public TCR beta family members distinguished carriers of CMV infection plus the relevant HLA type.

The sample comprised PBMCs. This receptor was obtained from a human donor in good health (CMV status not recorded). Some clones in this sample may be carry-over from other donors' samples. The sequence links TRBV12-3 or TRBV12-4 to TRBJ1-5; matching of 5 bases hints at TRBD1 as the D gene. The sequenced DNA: TGTGCCAGCAGTCCGCCGGCCTGGTCCCGGGGGCAGCCCCAGCATTTT. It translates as CASSPPAWSRGQPQHF.